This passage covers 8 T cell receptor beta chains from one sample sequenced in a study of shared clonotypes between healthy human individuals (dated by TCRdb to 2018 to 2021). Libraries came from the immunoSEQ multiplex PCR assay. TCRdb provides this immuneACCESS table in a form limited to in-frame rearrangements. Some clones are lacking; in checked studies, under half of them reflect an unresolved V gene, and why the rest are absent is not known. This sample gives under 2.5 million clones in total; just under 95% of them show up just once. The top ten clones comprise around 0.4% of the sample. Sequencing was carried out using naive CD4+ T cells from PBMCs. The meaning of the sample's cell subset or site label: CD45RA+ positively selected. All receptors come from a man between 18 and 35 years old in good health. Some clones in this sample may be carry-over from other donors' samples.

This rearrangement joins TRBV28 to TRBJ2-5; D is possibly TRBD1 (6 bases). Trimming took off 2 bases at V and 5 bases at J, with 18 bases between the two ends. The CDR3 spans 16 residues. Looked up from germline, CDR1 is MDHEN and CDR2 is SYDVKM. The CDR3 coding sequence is TGTGCCAGCAGTTTAGTCGAGGCAGGGGTGTTTGAGACCCAGTACTTC. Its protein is CASSLVEAGVFETQYF.

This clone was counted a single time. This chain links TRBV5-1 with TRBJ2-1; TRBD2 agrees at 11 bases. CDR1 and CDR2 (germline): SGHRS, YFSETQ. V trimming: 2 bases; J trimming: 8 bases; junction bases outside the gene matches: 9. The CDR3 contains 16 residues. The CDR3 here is CASSFSGRDLNDEQFF. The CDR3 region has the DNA TGCGCCAGCAGCTTTAGCGGGAGGGATCTTAACGATGAGCAGTTCTTC.

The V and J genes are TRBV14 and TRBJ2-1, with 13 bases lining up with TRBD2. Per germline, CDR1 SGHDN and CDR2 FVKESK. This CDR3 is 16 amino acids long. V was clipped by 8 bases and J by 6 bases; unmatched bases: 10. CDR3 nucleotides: TGTGCCAGCTCTCCCGGACTAGCGGGAGTTACCAATGAGCAGTTCTTC. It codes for CASSPGLAGVTNEQFF.

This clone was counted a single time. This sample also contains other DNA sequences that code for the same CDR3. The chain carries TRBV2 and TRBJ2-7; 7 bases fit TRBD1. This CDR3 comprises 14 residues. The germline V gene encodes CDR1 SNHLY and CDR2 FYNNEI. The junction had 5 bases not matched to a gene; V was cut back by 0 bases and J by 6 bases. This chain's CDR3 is CASSEARQGGEQYF. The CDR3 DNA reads TGTGCCAGCAGTGAAGCGAGACAGGGCGGCGAGCAGTACTTC. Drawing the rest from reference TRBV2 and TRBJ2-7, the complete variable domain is EPEVTQTPSHQVTQMGQEVILRCVPISNHLYFYWYRQILGQKVEFLVSFYNNEISEKSEIFDDQFSVERPDGSNFTLKIRSTKLEDSAMYFCASSEARQGGEQYFGPGTRLTVT.

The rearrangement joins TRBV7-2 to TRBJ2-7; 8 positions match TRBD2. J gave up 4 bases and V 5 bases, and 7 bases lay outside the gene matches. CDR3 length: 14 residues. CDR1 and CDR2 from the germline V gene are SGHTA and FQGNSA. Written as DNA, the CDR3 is TGTGCCAGCAGCCTCCTCCCTAGCGGGTACGAGCAGTACTTC. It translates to CASSLLPSGYEQYF.

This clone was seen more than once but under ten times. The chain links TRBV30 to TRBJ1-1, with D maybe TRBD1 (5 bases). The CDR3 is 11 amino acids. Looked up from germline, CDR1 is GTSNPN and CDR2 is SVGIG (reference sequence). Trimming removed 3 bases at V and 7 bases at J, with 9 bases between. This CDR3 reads CAWRGEVEAFF. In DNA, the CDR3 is TGTGCCTGGAGAGGGGAGGTTGAAGCTTTCTTT.

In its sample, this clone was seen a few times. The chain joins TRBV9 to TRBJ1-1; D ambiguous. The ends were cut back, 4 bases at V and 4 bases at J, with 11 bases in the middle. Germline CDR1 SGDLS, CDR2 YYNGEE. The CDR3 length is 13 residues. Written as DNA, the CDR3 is TGTGCCAGCAGCCTCACAGCGGGCACTGAAGCTTTCTTT. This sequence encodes CASSLTAGTEAFF.

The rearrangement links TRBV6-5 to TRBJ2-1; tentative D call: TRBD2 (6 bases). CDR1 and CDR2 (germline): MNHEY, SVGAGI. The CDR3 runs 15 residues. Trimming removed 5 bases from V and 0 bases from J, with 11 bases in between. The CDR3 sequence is CASSPNGGSYNEQFF. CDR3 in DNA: TGTGCCAGCAGTCCCAACGGGGGCTCCTACAATGAGCAGTTCTTC.